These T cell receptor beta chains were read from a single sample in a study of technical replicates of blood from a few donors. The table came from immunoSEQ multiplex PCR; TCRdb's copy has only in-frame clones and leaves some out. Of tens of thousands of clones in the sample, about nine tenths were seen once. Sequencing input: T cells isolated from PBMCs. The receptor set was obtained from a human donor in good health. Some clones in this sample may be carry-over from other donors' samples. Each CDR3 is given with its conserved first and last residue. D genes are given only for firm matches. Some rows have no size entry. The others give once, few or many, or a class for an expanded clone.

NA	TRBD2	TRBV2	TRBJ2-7	TGTGCCAGCACCCGGGAGACTAGCCGGTACGAGCAGTACTTC	CASTRETSRYEQYF
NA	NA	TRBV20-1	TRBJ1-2	TGCAGTGCTAGACCAATCTATGGCTACACCTTC	CSARPIYGYTF
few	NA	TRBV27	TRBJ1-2	TGTGCCAGCAGTTTAAGTGAGAACTATGGCTACACCTTC	CASSLSENYGYTF
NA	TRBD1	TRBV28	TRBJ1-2	TGTGCCAGCAGTTTTGGAGGCCGGACAGGGGAGATGTATGGCTACACCTTC	CASSFGGRTGEMYGYTF
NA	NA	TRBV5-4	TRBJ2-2	TGTGCCAGCAGCTCCACACGAACAGGGATCACCGGGGAGCTGTTTTTT	CASSSTRTGITGELFF
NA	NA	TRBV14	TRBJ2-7	TGTGCCAGCAGCCGAAGCATAGGGGCCGGGGAGCAGTACTTC	CASSRSIGAGEQYF
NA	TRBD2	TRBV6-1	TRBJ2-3	TGTGCCAGCGGGACTAGCGGCACAGATACGCAGTATTTT	CASGTSGTDTQYF
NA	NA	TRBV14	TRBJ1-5	TGTGCCAGCAGCCAAGGTCGAGAGCCCCAGCATTTT	CASSQGREPQHF
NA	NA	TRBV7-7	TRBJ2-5	TGTGCCAGCAGCCCGCTAGCGCTACAAGAGACCCAGTACTTC	CASSPLALQETQYF
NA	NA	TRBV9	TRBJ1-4	TGTGCCAGCAGCGTTGGCAGCGGGGGGTATGGAGAAAAACTGTTTTTT	CASSVGSGGYGEKLFF
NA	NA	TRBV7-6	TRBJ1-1	TGTGCCAGCAGCTTAGCAGAGGTGTTAACTGAAGCTTTCTTT	CASSLAEVLTEAFF
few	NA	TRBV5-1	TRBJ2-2	TGCGCCAGCAGCTTGGACGGGGGCGGGGAGCTGTTTTTT	CASSLDGGGELFF
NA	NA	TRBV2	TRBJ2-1	TGTGCCAGCAGACGAGGGGGGGCCTTGTCCTACAATGAGCAGTTCTTC	CASRRGGALSYNEQFF
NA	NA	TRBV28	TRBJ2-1	TGTGCCAGTTTACAGGACTCCTACAATGAGCAGTTCTTC	CASLQDSYNEQFF
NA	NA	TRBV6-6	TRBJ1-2	TGTGCCAGCAGTTCCCGGACTGCTACTAACTATGGCTACACCTTC	CASSSRTATNYGYTF
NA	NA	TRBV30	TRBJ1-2	TGTGCCTGGGGCGGAGGTAACTATGGCTACACCTTC	CAWGGGNYGYTF
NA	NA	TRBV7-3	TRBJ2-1	TGTGCCAGCAGCTTACAGGGCCGAACTGATTACAATGAGCAGTTCTTC	CASSLQGRTDYNEQFF
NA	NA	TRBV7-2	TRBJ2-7	TGTGCCAGCAGCAGAAACAGGGCCTCCTACGAGCAGTACTTC	CASSRNRASYEQYF
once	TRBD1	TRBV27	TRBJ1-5	TGTGCCAGCAGGGGACAGGGGAATCAGCCCCAGCATTTT	CASRGQGNQPQHF
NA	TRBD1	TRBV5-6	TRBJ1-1	TGTGCCAGCAGCTTCCAGGGGGCGCTTGAAGCTTTCTTT	CASSFQGALEAFF
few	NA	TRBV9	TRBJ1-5	TGTGCCAGCAGCGTAGGCGGCAGCAATCAGCCCCAGCATTTT	CASSVGGSNQPQHF
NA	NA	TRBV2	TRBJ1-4	TGTGCCAGCGCGGGGGGTTGGAATGAAAAACTGTTTTTT	CASAGGWNEKLFF
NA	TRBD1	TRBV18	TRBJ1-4	TGTGCCAGCTCACTACGACAGGGGGCGATTGAAAAACTGTTTTTT	CASSLRQGAIEKLFF
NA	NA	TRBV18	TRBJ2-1	TGTGCCAGCTCACCGAGTCGAGCGAGGACTCGGAATGAGCAGTTCTTC	CASSPSRARTRNEQFF
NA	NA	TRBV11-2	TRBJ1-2	TGTGCCAGCAGCTCCCTATATGGCTACACCTTC	CASSSLYGYTF
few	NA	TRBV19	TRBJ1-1	TGTGCCAGTAGTAGTTTGCTCAGGAACACTGAAGCTTTCTTT	CASSSLLRNTEAFF
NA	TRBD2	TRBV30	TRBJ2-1	TGTGCCTGGAATCAGGAGACTAGCGGGGGCCATAGCTCCTACAATGAGCAGTTCTTC	CAWNQETSGGHSSYNEQFF
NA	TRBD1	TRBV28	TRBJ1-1	TGTGCCAGCTATGGGACAGGAGGAGTGACCACTGAAGCTTTCTTT	CASYGTGGVTTEAFF
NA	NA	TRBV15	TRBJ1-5	TGTGCCACCAGTTATGACAGGTATCAGCCCCAGCATTTT	CATSYDRYQPQHF
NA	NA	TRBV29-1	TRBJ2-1	TGCAGCGTTTGGAGTGGGAGCGAGTACAATGAGCAGTTCTTC	CSVWSGSEYNEQFF
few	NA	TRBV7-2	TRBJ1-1	TGTGCCAGCAGCTTAGCGCCTTATAGCTCTGAAGCTTTCTTT	CASSLAPYSSEAFF
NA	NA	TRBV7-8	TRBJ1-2	TGTGCCAGCAGCCCTGCACCGGGATTTAACTTTTATGGCTACACCTTC	CASSPAPGFNFYGYTF
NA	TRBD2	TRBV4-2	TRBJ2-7	TGTGCCAGCAGCCAAGAAAGCGGGAGTTTCAACGAGCAGTACTTC	CASSQESGSFNEQYF
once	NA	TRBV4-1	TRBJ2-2	TGCGCCAGCAGCCAGGCCGGGGGAACGAACACCGGGGAGCTGTTTTTT	CASSQAGGTNTGELFF
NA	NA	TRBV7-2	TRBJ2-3	TGTGCCAGCAGCTCGGACTTGGATACGCAGTATTTT	CASSSDLDTQYF
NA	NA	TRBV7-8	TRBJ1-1	TGTGCCAGCAGCTTAAAGGACAGCCTGGCTTTCTTT	CASSLKDSLAFF
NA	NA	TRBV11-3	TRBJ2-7	TGTGCCAGCAGCTTACCCCGGGAGAGGGAGAAATACGAGCAGTACTTC	CASSLPREREKYEQYF
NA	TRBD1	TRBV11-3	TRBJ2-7	TGTGCCAGCAGCTTATATGGCAGGGGGCTGGTAGGGACCTACGAGCAGTACTTC	CASSLYGRGLVGTYEQYF
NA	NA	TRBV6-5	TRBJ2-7	TGTGCCAGCAGTTACTCGCCAGGGGCTGTAAACGAGCAGTACTTC	CASSYSPGAVNEQYF
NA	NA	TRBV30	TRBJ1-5	TGTGCCTGGAGTGTATCGGGTCAGCCCCAGCATTTT	CAWSVSGQPQHF
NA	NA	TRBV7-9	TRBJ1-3	TGTGCCAGCAGGTCCCAGGGGTCTGGAAACACCATATATTTT	CASRSQGSGNTIYF
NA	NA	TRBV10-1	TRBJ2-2	TGCGCCAGCAAGTGGACAGCAAACACCGGGGAGCTGTTTTTT	CASKWTANTGELFF
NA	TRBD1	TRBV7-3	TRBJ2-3	TGTGCCAGCAGCCGGACAGGGGAAAGCACAGATACGCAGTATTTT	CASSRTGESTDTQYF
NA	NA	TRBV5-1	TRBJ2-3	TGCGCCAGCAGCTTGGCGAGGGTTAGCACAGATACGCAGTATTTT	CASSLARVSTDTQYF
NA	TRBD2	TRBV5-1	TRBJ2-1	TGCGCCAGCAGCTCCAGGACTAGCGGAGGGTACAATGAGCAGTTCTTC	CASSSRTSGGYNEQFF
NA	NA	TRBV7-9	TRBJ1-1	TGTGCCAGCAGCACCGGACAGTCCACTGAAGCTTTCTTT	CASSTGQSTEAFF
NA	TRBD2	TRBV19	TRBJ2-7	TGTGCCAGTACCCCCGGCGCGGGAGGGAAGTACGAGCAGTACTTC	CASTPGAGGKYEQYF
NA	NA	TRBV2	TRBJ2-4	TGTGCCAGCAGTCCCGCGGCATGGGCCAAAAACATTCAGTACTTC	CASSPAAWAKNIQYF
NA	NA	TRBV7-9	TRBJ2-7	TGTGCCAGCAGCCCCCGAGCCGCAGCGTTTGGTTACGAGCAGTACTTC	CASSPRAAAFGYEQYF
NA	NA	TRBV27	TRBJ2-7	TGTGCCAGCAGTTTTCAAGCTTTTAAGTCCTACGAGCAGTACTTC	CASSFQAFKSYEQYF
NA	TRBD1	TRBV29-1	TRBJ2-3	TGCAGCGTTGGACAGGGTTTAACAGATACGCAGTATTTT	CSVGQGLTDTQYF
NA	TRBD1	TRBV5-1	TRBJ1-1	TGCGCCAGCAGCTTGAACACAGGGGCGAACACTGAAGCTTTCTTT	CASSLNTGANTEAFF
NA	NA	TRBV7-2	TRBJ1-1	TGTGCCAGCAGCCAGGGCCCCGGAGCTTTCTTT	CASSQGPGAFF
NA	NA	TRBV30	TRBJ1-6	TGTGCCTGGAGTGTTCGGGAAGGTTCACCCCTCCACTTT	CAWSVREGSPLHF